What follows are 2 T cell receptor beta chains derived from one specimen sequenced in a study of CD8+ T cells in alopecia areata. Stated treatment: oral pan-JAK inhibitor, 5-10 mg twice daily. Reverse transcription of extracted RNA yielded cDNA, which provided the sequencing template. Some clones are missing from TCRdb's copy, which holds only in-frame ones; the method was immunoSEQ multiplex PCR. The sample yields approximately 150,000 clones, about 60% seen once. The specimen comprised CD4+ T cells sorted from blood, sampled at week 24, from a patient treated with tofacitinib. Every receptor here comes from a human donor with alopecia areata.

The CDR3 DNA is TGTGCCAGCAGCTCGGGGCTAGCGGGGCCTCTTAGCACAGATACGCAGTATTTT. Translating it yields CASSSGLAGPLSTDTQYF. The chain is built from TRBV9 and TRBJ2-3; 9 positions match TRBD2. CDR1 is SGDLS, CDR2 YYNGEE, per germline. This CDR3 has 18 amino acids. V shed 4 bases, J shed 0 bases, and the junction held 12 bases outside the gene matches.

This rearrangement joins TRBV25-1 to TRBJ1-2; TRBD1 aligns across 7 bases. The V segment lost 3 bases and the J segment 4 bases; nucleotides outside the gene matches: 2. The CDR3 is 13 amino acids. Per the germline V gene, CDR1 is MGHDK and CDR2 is SYGVNS. CDR3 nucleotides: TGTGCCAGCAGTGACACAGGGGTCTATGGCTACACCTTC. This sequence encodes CASSDTGVYGYTF.